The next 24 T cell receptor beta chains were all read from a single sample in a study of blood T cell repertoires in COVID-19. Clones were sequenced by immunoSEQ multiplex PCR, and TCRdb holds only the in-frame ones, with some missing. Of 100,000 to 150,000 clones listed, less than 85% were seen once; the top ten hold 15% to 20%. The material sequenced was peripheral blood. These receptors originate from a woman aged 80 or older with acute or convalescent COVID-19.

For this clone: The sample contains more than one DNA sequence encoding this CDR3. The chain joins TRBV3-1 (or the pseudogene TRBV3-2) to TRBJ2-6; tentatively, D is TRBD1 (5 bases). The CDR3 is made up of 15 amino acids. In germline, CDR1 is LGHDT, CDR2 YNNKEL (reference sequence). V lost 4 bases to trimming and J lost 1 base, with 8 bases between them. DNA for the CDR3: TGTGCCAGCAGCCCCCCAGGGTCTGGGGCCAACGTCCTGACTTTC. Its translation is CASSPPGSGANVLTF.

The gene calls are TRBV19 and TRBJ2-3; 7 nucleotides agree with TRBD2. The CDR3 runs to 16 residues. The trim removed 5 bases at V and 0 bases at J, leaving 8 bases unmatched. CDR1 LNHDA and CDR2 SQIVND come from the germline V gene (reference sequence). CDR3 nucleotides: TGTGCCAGTAGTTCAACCACTAGCGAGAGCACAGATACGCAGTATTTT. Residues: CASSSTTSESTDTQYF.

In nucleotides, the CDR3 is TGCGCCAGCAGCTGGACAGAATCTAATTCTGGGGCCAACGTCCTGACTTTC. As protein: CASSWTESNSGANVLTF. This chain links TRBV5-1 with TRBJ2-6; D may be TRBD1 (6 bases). V was clipped by 3 bases and J by 1 base, with 14 bases between them. Germline assignment: CDR1 SGHRS and CDR2 YFSETQ. The CDR3 has 17 amino acids.

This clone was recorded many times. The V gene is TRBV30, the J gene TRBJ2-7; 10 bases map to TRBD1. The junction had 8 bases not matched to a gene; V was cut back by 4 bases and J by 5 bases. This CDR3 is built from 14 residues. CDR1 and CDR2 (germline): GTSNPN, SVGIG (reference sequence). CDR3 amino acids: CAWTITGTGDEQYF. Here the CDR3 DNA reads TGTGCCTGGACTATCACCGGGACAGGGGACGAGCAGTACTTC.

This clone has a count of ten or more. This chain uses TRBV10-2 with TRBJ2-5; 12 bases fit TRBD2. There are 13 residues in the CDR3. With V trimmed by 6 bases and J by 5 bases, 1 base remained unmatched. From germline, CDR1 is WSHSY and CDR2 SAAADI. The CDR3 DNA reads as TGCGCCAGCAGGGGGACTAGCGGGGAGACCCAGTACTTC. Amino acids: CASRGTSGETQYF.

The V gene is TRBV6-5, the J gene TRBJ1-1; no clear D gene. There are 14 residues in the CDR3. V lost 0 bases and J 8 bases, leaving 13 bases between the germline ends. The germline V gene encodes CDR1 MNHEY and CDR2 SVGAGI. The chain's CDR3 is CASSYSDRGREAFF. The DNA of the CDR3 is TGTGCCAGCAGTTACTCGGACCGGGGTCGGGAAGCTTTCTTT.

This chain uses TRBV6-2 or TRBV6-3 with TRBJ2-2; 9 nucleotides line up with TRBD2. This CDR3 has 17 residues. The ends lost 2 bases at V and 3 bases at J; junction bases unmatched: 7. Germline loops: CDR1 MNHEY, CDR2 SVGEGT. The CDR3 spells CASSYLSLAGDTGELFF. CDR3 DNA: TGTGCCAGCAGTTACCTCTCGTTAGCGGGAGACACCGGGGAGCTGTTTTTT.

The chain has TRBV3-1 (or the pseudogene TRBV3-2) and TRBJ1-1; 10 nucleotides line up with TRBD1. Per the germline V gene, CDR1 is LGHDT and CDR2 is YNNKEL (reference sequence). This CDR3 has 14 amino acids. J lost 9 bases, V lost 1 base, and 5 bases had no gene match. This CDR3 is CASSQGDRGVKAFF. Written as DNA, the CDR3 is TGTGCCAGCAGCCAAGGGGACAGGGGTGTTAAAGCTTTCTTT.

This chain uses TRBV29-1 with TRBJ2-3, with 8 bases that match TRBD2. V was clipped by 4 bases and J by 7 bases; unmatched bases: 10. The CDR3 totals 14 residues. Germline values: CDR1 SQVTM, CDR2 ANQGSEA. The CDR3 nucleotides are TGCAGCGTTGTACTAGCGGACCCACGTAATACGCAGTATTTT. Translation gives CSVVLADPRNTQYF.

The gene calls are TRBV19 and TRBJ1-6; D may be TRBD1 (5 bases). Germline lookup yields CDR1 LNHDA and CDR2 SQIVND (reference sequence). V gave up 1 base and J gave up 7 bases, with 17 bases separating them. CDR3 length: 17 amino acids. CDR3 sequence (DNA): TGTGCCAGTAGTATAGGGTCGGGCAGGGCGCCGAATTCACCCCTCCACTTT. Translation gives CASSIGSGRAPNSPLHF.

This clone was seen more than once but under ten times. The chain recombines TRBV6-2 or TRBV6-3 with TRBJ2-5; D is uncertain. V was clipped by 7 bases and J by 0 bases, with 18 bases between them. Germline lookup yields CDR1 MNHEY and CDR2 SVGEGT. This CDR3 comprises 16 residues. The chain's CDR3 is CASTPAGRLYQETQYF. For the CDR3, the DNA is TGTGCCAGCACCCCGGCTGGAAGACTGTACCAAGAGACCCAGTACTTC.

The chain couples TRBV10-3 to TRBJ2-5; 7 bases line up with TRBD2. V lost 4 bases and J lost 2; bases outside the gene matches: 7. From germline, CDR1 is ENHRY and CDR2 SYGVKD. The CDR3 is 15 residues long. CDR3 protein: CAISGGGRGQETQYF. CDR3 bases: TGTGCCATCAGTGGCGGAGGGCGGGGGCAAGAGACCCAGTACTTC.

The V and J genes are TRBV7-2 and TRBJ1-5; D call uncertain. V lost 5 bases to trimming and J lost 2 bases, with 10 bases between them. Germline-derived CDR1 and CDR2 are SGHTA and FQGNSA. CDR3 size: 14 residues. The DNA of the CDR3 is TGTGCCAGCAGCCTTCGGGAGGGCAATCAGCCCCAGCATTTT. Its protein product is CASSLREGNQPQHF.

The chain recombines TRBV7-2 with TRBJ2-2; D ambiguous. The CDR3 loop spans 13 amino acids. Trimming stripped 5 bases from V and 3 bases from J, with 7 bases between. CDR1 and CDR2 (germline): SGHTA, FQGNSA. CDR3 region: CASSQQDTGELFF. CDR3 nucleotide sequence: TGTGCCAGCAGCCAACAAGACACCGGGGAGCTGTTTTTT.

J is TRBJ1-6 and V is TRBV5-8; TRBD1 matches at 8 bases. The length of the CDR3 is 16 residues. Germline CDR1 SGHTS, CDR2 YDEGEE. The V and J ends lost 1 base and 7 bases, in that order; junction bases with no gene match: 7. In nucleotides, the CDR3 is TGTGCCAGCAGCTTGAAAGTCAGACAGGGGAATTCACCCCTCCACTTT. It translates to CASSLKVRQGNSPLHF.

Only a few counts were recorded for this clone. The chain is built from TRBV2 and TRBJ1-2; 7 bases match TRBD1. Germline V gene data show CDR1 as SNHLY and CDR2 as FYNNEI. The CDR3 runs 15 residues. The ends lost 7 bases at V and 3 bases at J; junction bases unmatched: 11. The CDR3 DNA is TGTGCCAGCATCATACAGGGGATCGGGGACTATGGCTACACCTTC. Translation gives CASIIQGIGDYGYTF.

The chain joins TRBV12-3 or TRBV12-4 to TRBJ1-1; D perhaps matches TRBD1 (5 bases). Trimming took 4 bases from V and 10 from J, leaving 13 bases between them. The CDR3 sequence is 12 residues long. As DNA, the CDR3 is TGTGCCAGCAGTTCCCAAGTGGGGGGAGCTTTCTTT. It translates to CASSSQVGGAFF.

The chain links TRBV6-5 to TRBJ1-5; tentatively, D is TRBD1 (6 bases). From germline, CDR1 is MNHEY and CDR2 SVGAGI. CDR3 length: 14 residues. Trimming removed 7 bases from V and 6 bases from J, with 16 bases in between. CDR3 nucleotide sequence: TGTGCCAGCACCCCGGACAGTGTTTTTCAGCCCCAGCATTTT. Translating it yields CASTPDSVFQPQHF.

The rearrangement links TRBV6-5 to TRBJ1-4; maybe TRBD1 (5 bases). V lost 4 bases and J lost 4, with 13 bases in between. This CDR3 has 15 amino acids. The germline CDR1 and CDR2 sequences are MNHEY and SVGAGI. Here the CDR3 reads CASSSGGVGNEKLFF. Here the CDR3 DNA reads TGTGCCAGCAGTTCGGGGGGGGTTGGTAATGAAAAACTGTTTTTT.

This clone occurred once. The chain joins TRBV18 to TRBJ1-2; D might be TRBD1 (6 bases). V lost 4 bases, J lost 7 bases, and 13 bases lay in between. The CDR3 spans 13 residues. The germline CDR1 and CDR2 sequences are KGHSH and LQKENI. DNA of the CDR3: TGTGCCAGCTCACTAGGGACAATCTTTGGCTACACCTTC. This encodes CASSLGTIFGYTF.

The CDR3 reads CASRVGQGAWNTEAFF. The CDR3 DNA sequence: TGTGCCAGCCGTGTGGGACAGGGGGCGTGGAACACTGAAGCTTTCTTT. The V and J genes are TRBV27 and TRBJ1-1; 12 bases agree with TRBD1. Looked up from germline, CDR1 is MNHEY and CDR2 is SMNVEV (reference sequence). The CDR3 runs 16 residues. Trimming at V came to 8 bases and at J to 1 base, leaving 8 bases not matched to a gene.

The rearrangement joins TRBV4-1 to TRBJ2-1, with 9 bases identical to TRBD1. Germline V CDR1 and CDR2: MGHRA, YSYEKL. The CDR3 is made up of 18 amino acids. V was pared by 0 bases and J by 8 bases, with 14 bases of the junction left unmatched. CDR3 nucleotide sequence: TGCGCCAGCAGCCAAGATCAATACAACAGGGGGCGAGGGGATGAGCAGTTCTTC. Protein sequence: CASSQDQYNRGRGDEQFF.

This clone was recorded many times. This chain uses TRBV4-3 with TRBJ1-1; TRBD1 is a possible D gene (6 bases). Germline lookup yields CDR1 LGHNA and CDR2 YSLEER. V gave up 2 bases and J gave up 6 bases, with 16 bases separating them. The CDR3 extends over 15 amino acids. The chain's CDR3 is CASSQSRGRGSEAFF. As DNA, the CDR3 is TGCGCCAGCAGCCAAAGCCGCGGGAGGGGGTCTGAAGCTTTCTTT.

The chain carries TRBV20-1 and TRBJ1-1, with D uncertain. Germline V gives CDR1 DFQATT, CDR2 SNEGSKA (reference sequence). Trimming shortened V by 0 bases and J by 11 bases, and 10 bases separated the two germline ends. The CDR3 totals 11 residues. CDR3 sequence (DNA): TGCAGTGCTAGAGATCGCACGGGGGCTTTCTTT. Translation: CSARDRTGAFF.